This passage covers 15 T cell receptor beta chains from one sample sequenced in a study of CXCR3-negative and CXCR3-positive naive CD8 T cells (dated 2019 in TCRdb). Sequencing took place on a NextSeq 550. The Human TCR Profiling Kit (MiLaboratory) was used to make UMI-labeled 5' RACE TRB cDNA libraries. TCRdb reprocessed the reads, reporting each CDR3 protein sequence once and no DNA. The sample's table lists a count of roughly 41,000 distinct CDR3 sequences. Jointly, the top ten make up 6.5% to 8.5% of the sample. The sample comprised memory CD8+ T cells from blood. The sample's cell subset or site label, in plain terms: conventional CD8+ memory T cells (TMEM), sorted as controls. These receptor sequences come from a human donor in good health. Some clones in this sample may be carry-over from other donors' samples.

CDR3 in amino acids: CASSPPGGLALHF. The rearrangement uses TRBV12-3 or TRBV12-4 and TRBJ1-6. CDR3 length: 13 residues.

The rearrangement uses TRBV29-1 and TRBJ1-4; the TRBD1 assignment by TCRdb is unverifiable without DNA. Per the germline V gene, CDR1 is SQVTM and CDR2 is ANQGSEA. This CDR3 has 12 amino acids. CDR3 amino acids: CSSRGLNEKLFF.

The chain employs TRBV6-2 or TRBV6-3 and TRBJ1-1. In germline, CDR1 is MNHEY, CDR2 SVGEGT. The CDR3 spans 16 residues. CDR3 sequence: CASSAYIRPGNTEAFF.

The chain couples TRBV5-5 to TRBJ1-2. CDR3 length: 15 residues. The germline gives CDR1 SGHKS, CDR2 YYEKEE (reference sequence). CDR3 loop: CASSLWDLEDYGYTF.

The chain carries TRBV6-5 and TRBJ2-1; the D call of TRBD2 rests on TCRdb alone, since no DNA is present to check it. CDR1 is MNHEY, CDR2 SVGAGI, per germline. The CDR3 covers 21 residues. CDR3 loop: CASSYTGLAGGPLKFYNEQFF.

The chain links TRBV4-1 to TRBJ2-7; the TRBD2 assignment by TCRdb is unverifiable without DNA. CDR1 and CDR2 (germline): MGHRA, YSYEKL. The CDR3 is 16 amino acids. The CDR3 reads CASSQSSGGAGGEQYF.

The chain links TRBV13 to TRBJ2-7; no DNA is available, so the TRBD1 call from TCRdb remains unchecked. The CDR3 loop spans 13 amino acids. Germline V gives CDR1 PRHDT, CDR2 FYEKMQ (reference sequence). The CDR3 region is CASSLRGSGEQYF.

The genes are TRBV4-3 and TRBJ1-1; TCRdb gives TRBD1 as the D gene, but with no DNA this cannot be confirmed. The CDR3 has 17 residues. The germline CDR1 and CDR2 sequences are LGHNA and YSLEER. The chain's CDR3 is CASSPTDGGDMNTEAFF.

The chain couples TRBV28 to TRBJ2-7; TCRdb gives TRBD1 as the D gene, but with no DNA this cannot be confirmed. The germline V gene has CDR1 MDHEN and CDR2 SYDVKM. The CDR3 contains 18 residues. The CDR3 sequence: CASSFSRDSFIPSYEQYF.

This chain links TRBV29-1 with TRBJ1-5; TCRdb gives TRBD1 as the D gene, but with no DNA this cannot be confirmed. In germline, CDR1 is SQVTM, CDR2 ANQGSEA. This CDR3 has 12 residues. The CDR3 reads CSAGTGDQPQHF.

The CDR3 is CSVGTGAYNEQFF. The chain carries TRBV29-1 and TRBJ2-1; the D call of TRBD1 rests on TCRdb alone, since no DNA is present to check it. Germline V gene sequence: CDR1 SQVTM, CDR2 ANQGSEA. The CDR3 covers 13 residues.

J is TRBJ2-1 and V is TRBV4-3; as DNA is missing, the TRBD2 call by TCRdb cannot be tested. The CDR3 length is 17 residues. CDR1 and CDR2 from the germline V gene are LGHNA and YSLEER. The CDR3 spells CASSQDRVAGGYNEQFF.

The chain carries TRBV7-3 and TRBJ1-1; TCRdb gives TRBD1 as the D gene, but with no DNA this cannot be confirmed. Germline CDR1 is SGHTA and CDR2 is FQGTGA. The CDR3 length is 14 residues. CDR3 residues: CASSTTGGGTEAFF.

The rearrangement links TRBV6-5 to TRBJ2-7; TCRdb designates TRBD1, a call that cannot be tested without DNA. The CDR3 covers 15 residues. The germline gives CDR1 MNHEY, CDR2 SVGAGI. CDR3 loop: CASTKKWTGQYEQYF.

The V gene is TRBV11-2, the J gene TRBJ2-1; the D gene TCRdb calls, TRBD2, cannot be checked with no DNA. CDR3 length: 15 residues. Germline assignment: CDR1 SGHAT and CDR2 FQNNGV. The CDR3 region is CASSPGGDLYNEQFF.